One and the same sample provided the 9 T cell receptor beta chains below, sequenced in a study of blood T cell repertoires in COVID-19. Produced via immunoSEQ multiplex PCR; TCRdb's table is partial and in-frame only. The data show about 250,000 clones, approximately 80% seen once. The sample was PBMCs or T cells enriched from blood (not recorded which). These receptors all come from a man aged 35 to 55 who had been exposed to COVID-19.

The chain links TRBV27 to TRBJ1-2; D remains unclear. CDR1 and CDR2 (germline): MNHEY, SMNVEV (reference sequence). The length of the CDR3 is 13 residues. Trimming removed 6 bases from V and 4 bases from J, with 12 bases in between. This CDR3 reads CASRRTVSYGYTF. CDR3 coding DNA: TGTGCCAGCAGGAGAACAGTCTCCTATGGCTACACCTTC.

The chain employs TRBV24-1 and TRBJ2-5; D gene unclear. Trimming removed 3 bases from V and 4 bases from J, with 17 bases in between. The germline V gene has CDR1 KGHDR and CDR2 SFDVKD. The CDR3 totals 16 residues. CDR3 sequence: CATSDNETPYGETQYF. The DNA for the CDR3 is TGTGCCACCAGTGATAACGAGACACCTTACGGAGAGACCCAGTACTTC.

This clone was recorded once. This sequence joins TRBV11-2 and TRBJ2-7, with 7 nucleotides matching TRBD2. Losses at the gene ends were 6 bases for V and 2 bases for J; bases not matched to a gene: 16. There are 17 residues in the CDR3. CDR1 is SGHAT and CDR2 is FQNNGV in the germline V gene. The CDR3 here is CASSPNHSASGTYEQYF. The CDR3 DNA follows: TGTGCCAGCAGTCCAAACCACTCCGCTAGCGGTACCTACGAGCAGTACTTC.

As for this clone: Additional DNA sequences in this sample encode the identical CDR3. The chain is built from TRBV19 and TRBJ2-7, with D maybe TRBD1 (5 bases). CDR1 and CDR2 from the germline V gene are LNHDA and SQIVND (reference sequence). The CDR3 has 14 residues. V was cut by 1 base and J by 2 bases, with 9 bases left in between. Here the CDR3 reads CASSIGTGPYEQYF. The CDR3 region has the DNA TGTGCCAGTAGTATAGGAACAGGTCCCTACGAGCAGTACTTC. The entire variable domain, with the rest obtained from reference TRBV19 and TRBJ2-7, is as follows: DGGITQSPKYLFRKEGQNVTLSCEQNLNHDAMYWYRQDPGQGLRLIYYSQIVNDFQKGDIAEGYSVSREKKESFPLTVTSAQKNPTAFYLCASSIGTGPYEQYFGPGTRLTVT.

This clone has more than one count but fewer than ten. The rearrangement uses TRBV3-1 (or the pseudogene TRBV3-2) and TRBJ1-2, with D possibly TRBD1 on 6 matching bases. Germline V gene data show CDR1 as LGHDT and CDR2 as YNNKEL (reference sequence). The CDR3 length is 16 residues. V was clipped by 0 bases and J by 4 bases, with 15 bases between them. CDR3 nucleotide sequence: TGTGCCAGCAGCCAAGATCATACAGGGACGGTCTATGGCTACACCTTC. It yields the protein CASSQDHTGTVYGYTF.

This clone has only one observation. The chain is built from TRBV6-5 and TRBJ2-5; TRBD1 matches 8 bases. CDR1 and CDR2 from the germline V gene are MNHEY and SVGAGI. Germline trimming cut 6 bases from V and 7 bases from J; bases unmatched to any gene: 13. This CDR3 region has 15 residues. The CDR3 sequence: CASRKTTGTGGTQYF. The CDR3 DNA sequence: TGTGCCAGCAGGAAAACGACCGGGACAGGCGGGACCCAGTACTTC.

The chain couples TRBV10-1 to TRBJ2-7, with 11 bases that match TRBD2. The J segment lost 3 bases and the V segment lost 4 bases, leaving 5 bases of the junction unmatched. This CDR3 has 15 residues. Germline assignment: CDR1 WNHNN and CDR2 SYGVQD (reference sequence). CDR3 amino acids: CASSGGLAGSYEQYF. The CDR3 coding sequence is TGCGCCAGCAGTGGAGGACTAGCGGGTAGCTACGAGCAGTACTTC.

The gene calls are TRBV11-3 and TRBJ2-3; D perhaps matches TRBD2 (6 bases). The CDR3 covers 16 residues. The ends were cut back, 5 bases at V and 4 bases at J, with 19 bases in the middle. Germline V lookup: CDR1 SGHNT, CDR2 YENEEA. CDR3 sequence reads: CASSRSTGLGADTQYF. In DNA form, the CDR3 reads TGTGCCAGCAGCCGATCCACGGGACTTGGCGCAGATACGCAGTATTTT.

The genes are TRBV30 and TRBJ2-4; D might be TRBD1 (6 bases). The CDR3 loop spans 12 amino acids. Germline V gives CDR1 GTSNPN, CDR2 SVGIG (reference sequence). The V gene lost 3 bases and the J gene lost 10 bases, with 13 bases spanning the gap. This CDR3 is CAWRGSGAIQYF. CDR3 bases: TGTGCCTGGAGAGGCTCAGGGGCGATTCAGTACTTC.